The 4 T cell receptor beta chains given below trace back to one sample, sequenced in a study of control samples from healthy donors and cancer patients. Here immunoSEQ multiplex PCR was the method, and the copy in TCRdb shows in-frame clones only, minus some. The sample holds approximately 92,000 clones, approximately 93% seen once. The sample comprised blood. These receptor sequences come from a woman aged 30 to 39 in good health.

The sample holds one count of this clone. This rearrangement joins TRBV9 to TRBJ2-1; D gene ambiguous. The germline V gene has CDR1 SGDLS and CDR2 YYNGEE. V was trimmed by 0 bases and J by 0 bases, leaving 13 bases between them. CDR3 size: 17 residues. CDR3 sequence (DNA): TGTGCCAGCAGCGTAGCAGGTAGCCCGAGCTCCTACAATGAGCAGTTCTTC. Its translation is CASSVAGSPSSYNEQFF.

The chain couples TRBV11-2 to TRBJ1-2, with 9 bases fitting TRBD1. Germline lookup yields CDR1 SGHAT and CDR2 FQNNGV. The length of the CDR3 is 16 residues. The V and J ends lost 3 bases and 7 bases, in that order; junction bases with no gene match: 12. The CDR3 sequence is CASSLTGTGFSGGYTF. CDR3 bases: TGTGCCAGCAGCTTGACCGGGACAGGGTTTTCGGGTGGCTACACCTTC.

The V gene is TRBV11-1, the J gene TRBJ2-7, with TRBD1 matching over 7 bases. Germline V CDR1 and CDR2: SGHAT, FQDESV (reference sequence). The CDR3 contains 15 residues. With V trimmed by 2 bases and J by 1 base, 5 bases remained unmatched. The CDR3 sequence is CASSLSGQPSYEQYF. In DNA form, the CDR3 reads TGTGCCAGCAGCTTATCGGGACAGCCTTCCTACGAGCAGTACTTC.

The chain combines TRBV3-1 (or the pseudogene TRBV3-2) with TRBJ2-7, with D possibly TRBD2 on 6 matching bases. CDR1 is LGHDT, CDR2 YNNKEL, per germline (reference sequence). V lost 0 bases to trimming and J lost 6 bases, with 15 bases between them. This CDR3 is built from 15 residues. The CDR3: CASSQDSGREGEQYF. The DNA for the CDR3 is TGTGCCAGCAGCCAAGATTCAGGGCGGGAAGGCGAGCAGTACTTC.